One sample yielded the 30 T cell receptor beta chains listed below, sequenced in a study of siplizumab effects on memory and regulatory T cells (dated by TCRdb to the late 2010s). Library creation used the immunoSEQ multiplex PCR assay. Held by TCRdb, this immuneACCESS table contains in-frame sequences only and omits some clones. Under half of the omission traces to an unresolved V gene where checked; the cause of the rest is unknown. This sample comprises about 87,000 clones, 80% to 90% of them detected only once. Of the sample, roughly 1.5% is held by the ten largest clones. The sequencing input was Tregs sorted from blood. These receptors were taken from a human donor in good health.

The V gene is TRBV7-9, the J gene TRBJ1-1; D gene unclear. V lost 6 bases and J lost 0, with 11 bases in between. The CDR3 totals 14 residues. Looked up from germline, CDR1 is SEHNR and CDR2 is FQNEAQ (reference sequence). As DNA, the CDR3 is TGTGCCAGCAGACAATTCCCGGTGAACACTGAAGCTTTCTTT. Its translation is CASRQFPVNTEAFF.

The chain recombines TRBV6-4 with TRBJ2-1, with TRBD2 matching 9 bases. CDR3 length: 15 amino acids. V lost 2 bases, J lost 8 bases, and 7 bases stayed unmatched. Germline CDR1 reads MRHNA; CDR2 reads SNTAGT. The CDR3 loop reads CASSDKGTSRDEQFF. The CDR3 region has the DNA TGTGCCAGCAGTGACAAGGGGACTAGCAGGGATGAGCAGTTCTTC.

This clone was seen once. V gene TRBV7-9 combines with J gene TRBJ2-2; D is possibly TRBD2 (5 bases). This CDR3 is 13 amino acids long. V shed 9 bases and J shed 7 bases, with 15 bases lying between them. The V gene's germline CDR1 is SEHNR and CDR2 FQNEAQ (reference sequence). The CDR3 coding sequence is TGTGCCAGTCTCGTCCAGGCGGGCGGGGAGCTGTTTTTT. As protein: CASLVQAGGELFF.

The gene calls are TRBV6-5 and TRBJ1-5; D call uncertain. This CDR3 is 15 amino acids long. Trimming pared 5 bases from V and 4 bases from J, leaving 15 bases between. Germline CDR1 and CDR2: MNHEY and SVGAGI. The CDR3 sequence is CASSASGTANQPQHF. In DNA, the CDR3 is TGTGCCAGCAGTGCCTCGGGAACAGCAAATCAGCCCCAGCATTTT.

The CDR3 region is CASSVKYGTTNEKLFF. In DNA, the CDR3 is TGTGCCAGTAGTGTAAAATACGGGACAACTAATGAAAAACTGTTTTTT. The chain uses TRBV19 and TRBJ1-4; D remains ambiguous. Per the germline V gene, CDR1 is LNHDA and CDR2 is SQIVND (reference sequence). The CDR3 consists of 16 residues. V shed 5 bases and J shed 0 bases, with 13 bases lying between them.

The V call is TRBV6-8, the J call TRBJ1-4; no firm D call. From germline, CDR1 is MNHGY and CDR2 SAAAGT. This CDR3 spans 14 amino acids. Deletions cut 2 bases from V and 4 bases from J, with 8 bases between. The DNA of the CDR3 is TGTGCCAGCAGTTACGGGCGGGGTAATGAAAAACTGTTTTTT. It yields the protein CASSYGRGNEKLFF.

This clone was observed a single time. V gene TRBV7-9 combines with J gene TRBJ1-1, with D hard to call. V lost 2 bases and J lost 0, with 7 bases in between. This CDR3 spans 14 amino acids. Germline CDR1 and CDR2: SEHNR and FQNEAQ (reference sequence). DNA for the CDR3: TGTGCCAGCAGCTTACTAAGCATGAACACTGAAGCTTTCTTT. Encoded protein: CASSLLSMNTEAFF.

The DNA for the CDR3 is TGCGCCAGCAGCCCAACCTCGGCAGGGGGGTCTAACTATGGCTACACCTTC. Translated: CASSPTSAGGSNYGYTF. The chain joins TRBV4-3 to TRBJ1-2; 7 bases are a match to TRBD1. CDR1 and CDR2 (germline): LGHNA, YSLEER. Trimming removed 4 bases from V and 0 bases from J; junction bases left unmatched: 11. CDR3 length: 17 amino acids.

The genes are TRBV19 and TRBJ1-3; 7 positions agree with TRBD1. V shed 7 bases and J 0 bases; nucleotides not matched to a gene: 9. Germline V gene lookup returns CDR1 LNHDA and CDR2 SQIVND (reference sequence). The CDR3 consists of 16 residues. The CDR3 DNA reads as TGTGCCAGTACGTTCACCAGGGGGACCTCTGGAAACACCATATATTTT. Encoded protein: CASTFTRGTSGNTIYF.

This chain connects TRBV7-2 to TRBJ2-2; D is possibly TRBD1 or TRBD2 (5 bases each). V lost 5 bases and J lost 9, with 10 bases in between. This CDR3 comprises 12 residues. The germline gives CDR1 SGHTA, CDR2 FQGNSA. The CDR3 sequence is CASSPGSWELFF. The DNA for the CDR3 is TGTGCCAGCAGCCCAGGGAGTTGGGAGCTGTTTTTT.

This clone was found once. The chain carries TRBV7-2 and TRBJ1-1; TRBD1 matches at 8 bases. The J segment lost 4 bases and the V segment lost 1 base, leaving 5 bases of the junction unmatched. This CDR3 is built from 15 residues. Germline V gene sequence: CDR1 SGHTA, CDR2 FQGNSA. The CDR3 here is CASSLEGQGTTEAFF. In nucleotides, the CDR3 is TGTGCCAGCAGCTTAGAAGGACAGGGTACCACTGAAGCTTTCTTT. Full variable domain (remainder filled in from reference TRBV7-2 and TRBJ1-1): GAGVSQSPSNKVTEKGKDVELRCDPISGHTALYWYRQSLGQGLEFLIYFQGNSAPDKSGLPSDRFSAERTGGSVSTLTIQRTQQEDSAVYLCASSLEGQGTTEAFFGQGTRLTVV.

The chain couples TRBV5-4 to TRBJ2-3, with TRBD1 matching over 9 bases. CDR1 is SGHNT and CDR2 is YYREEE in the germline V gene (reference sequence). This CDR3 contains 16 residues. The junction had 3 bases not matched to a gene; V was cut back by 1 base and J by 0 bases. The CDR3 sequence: CASSLLGQGSTDTQYF. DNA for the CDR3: TGTGCCAGCAGCTTGTTGGGACAGGGTAGCACAGATACGCAGTATTTT.

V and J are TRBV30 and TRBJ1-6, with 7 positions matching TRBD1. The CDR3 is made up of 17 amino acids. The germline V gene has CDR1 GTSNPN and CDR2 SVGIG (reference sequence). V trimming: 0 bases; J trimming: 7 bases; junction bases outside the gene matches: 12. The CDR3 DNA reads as TGTGCCTGGAGTGTACAACGGACAGGCCTGGGGAATTCACCCCTCCACTTT. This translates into CAWSVQRTGLGNSPLHF.

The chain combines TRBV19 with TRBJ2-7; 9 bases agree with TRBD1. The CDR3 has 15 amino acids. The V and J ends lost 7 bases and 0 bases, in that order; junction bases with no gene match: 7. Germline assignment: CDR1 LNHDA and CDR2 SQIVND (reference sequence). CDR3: CASKGGTGSSYEQYF. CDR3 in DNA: TGTGCCAGTAAGGGTGGGACAGGGAGCTCCTACGAGCAGTACTTC.

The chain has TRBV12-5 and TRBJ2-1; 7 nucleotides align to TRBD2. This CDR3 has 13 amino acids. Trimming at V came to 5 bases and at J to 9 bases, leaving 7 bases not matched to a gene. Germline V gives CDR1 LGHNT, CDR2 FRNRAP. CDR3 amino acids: CASGPALAVEQFF. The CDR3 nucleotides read TGTGCTAGTGGTCCCGCCCTAGCGGTTGAGCAGTTCTTC.

CDR3 in DNA: TGTGCCAGCAGCTCACCTGACAGGGGACTTTATGGCTACACCTTC. Its translation is CASSSPDRGLYGYTF. V usage is TRBV5-4 and J usage is TRBJ1-2; 8 nucleotides agree with TRBD1. The length of the CDR3 is 15 residues. Germline assignment: CDR1 SGHNT and CDR2 YYREEE (reference sequence). V was clipped by 3 bases and J by 5 bases; unmatched bases: 9.

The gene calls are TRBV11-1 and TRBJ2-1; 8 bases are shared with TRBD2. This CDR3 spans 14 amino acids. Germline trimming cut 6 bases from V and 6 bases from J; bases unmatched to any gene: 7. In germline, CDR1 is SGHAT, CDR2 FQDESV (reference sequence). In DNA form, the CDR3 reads TGTGCCAGCAGGCCCACCGGGGGGGCCAATGAGCAGTTCTTC. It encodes CASRPTGGANEQFF.

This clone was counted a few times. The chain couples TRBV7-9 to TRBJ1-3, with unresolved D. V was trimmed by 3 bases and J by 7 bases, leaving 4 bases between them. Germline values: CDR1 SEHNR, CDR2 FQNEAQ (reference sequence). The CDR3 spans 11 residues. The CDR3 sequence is CASSFRNTIYF. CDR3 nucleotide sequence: TGTGCCAGCAGCTTCCGGAACACCATATATTTT.

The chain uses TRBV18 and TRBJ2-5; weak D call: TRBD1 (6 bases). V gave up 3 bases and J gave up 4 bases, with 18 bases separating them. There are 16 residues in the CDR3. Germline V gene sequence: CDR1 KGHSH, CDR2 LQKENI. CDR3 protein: CASSPLQGSLPETQYF. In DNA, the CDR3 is TGTGCCAGCTCACCCTTACAGGGTTCTCTACCAGAGACCCAGTACTTC.

DNA of the CDR3: TGTGCCAGCAGCTTAGGTTGGGCGGTCCGGGATACGCAGTATTTT. Translation: CASSLGWAVRDTQYF. V usage is TRBV11-1 and J usage is TRBJ2-3; the D is unclear. CDR3 length: 15 residues. Trimming shortened V by 1 base and J by 6 bases, and 14 bases separated the two germline ends. CDR1 is SGHAT, CDR2 FQDESV, per germline (reference sequence).

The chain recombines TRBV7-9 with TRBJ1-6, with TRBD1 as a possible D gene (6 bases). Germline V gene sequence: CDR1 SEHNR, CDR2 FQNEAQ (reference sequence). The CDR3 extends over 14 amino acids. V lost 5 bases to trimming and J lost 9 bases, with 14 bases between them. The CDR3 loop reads CASSRGGRGSPLHF. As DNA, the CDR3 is TGTGCCAGCAGCCGAGGGGGGCGGGGTTCACCCCTCCACTTT.

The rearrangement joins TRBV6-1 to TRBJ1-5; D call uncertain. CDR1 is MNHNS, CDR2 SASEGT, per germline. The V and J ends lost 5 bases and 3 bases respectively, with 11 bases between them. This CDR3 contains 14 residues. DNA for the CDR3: TGTGCCAGCAGTTATAATCTCTACAATCAGCCCCAGCATTTT. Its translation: CASSYNLYNQPQHF.

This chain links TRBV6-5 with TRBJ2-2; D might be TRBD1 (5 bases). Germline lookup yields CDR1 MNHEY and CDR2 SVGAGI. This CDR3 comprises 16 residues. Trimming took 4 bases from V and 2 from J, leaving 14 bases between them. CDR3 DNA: TGTGCCAGCAGTTTTGGCCCCTGGGGCAACACCGGGGAGCTGTTTTTT. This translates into CASSFGPWGNTGELFF.

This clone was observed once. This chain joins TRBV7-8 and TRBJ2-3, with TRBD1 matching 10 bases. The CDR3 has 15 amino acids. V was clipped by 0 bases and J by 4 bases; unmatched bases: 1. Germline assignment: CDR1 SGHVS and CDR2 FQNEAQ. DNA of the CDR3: TGTGCCAGCAGCTTAGCCGGGACAGGGGCAGATACGCAGTATTTT. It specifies CASSLAGTGADTQYF.

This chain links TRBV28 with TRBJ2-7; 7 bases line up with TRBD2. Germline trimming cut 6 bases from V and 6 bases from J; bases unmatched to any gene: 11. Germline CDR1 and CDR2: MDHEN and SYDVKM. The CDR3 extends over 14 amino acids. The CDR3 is CASSSSAGKSEQYF. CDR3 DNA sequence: TGTGCCAGCAGCTCCTCAGCGGGGAAGTCCGAGCAGTACTTC. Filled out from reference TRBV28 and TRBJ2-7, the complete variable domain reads DVKVTQSSRYLVKRTGEKVFLECVQDMDHENMFWYRQDPGLGLRLIYFSYDVKMKEKGDIPEGYSVSREKKERFSLILESASTNQTSMYLCASSSSAGKSEQYFGPGTRLTVT.

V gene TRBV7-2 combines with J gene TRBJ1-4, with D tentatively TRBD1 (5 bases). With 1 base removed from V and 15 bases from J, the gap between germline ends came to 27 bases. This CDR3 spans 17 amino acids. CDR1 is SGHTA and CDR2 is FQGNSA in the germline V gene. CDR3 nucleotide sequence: TGTGCCAGCAGCTTAGAGGGGACTCGGGGGGGAGGAAAGTTTTTGTTTTTT. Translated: CASSLEGTRGGGKFLFF.

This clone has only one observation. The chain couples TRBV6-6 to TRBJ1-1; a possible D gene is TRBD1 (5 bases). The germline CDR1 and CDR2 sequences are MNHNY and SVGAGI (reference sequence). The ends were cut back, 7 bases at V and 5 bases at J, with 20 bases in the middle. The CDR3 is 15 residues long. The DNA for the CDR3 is TGTGCCAGCACTTGGGATGGGAGGGGAAGGACTGAAGCTTTCTTT. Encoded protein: CASTWDGRGRTEAFF.

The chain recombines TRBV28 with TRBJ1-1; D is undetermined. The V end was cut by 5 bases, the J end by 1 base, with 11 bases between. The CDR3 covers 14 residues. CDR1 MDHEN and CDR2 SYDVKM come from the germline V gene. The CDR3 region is CASSPHPSNTEAFF. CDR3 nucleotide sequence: TGTGCCAGCAGTCCCCACCCATCGAACACTGAAGCTTTCTTT.

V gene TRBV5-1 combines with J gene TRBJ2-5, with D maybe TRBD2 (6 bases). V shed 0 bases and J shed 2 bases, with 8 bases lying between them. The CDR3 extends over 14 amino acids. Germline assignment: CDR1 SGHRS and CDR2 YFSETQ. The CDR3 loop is CASSLGTTQETQYF. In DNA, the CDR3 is TGCGCCAGCAGCTTGGGGACTACTCAAGAGACCCAGTACTTC.

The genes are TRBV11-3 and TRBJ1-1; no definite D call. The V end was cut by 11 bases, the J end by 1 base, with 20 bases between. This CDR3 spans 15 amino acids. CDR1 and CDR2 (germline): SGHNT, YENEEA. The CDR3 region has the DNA TGTGCCTACTCCCCCCGAGGTTCTGAGAACACTGAAGCTTTCTTT. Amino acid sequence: CAYSPRGSENTEAFF.